Below are 11 T cell receptor beta chains sequenced from a single sample in a study of CD8+ T cells in alopecia areata. The treatment: oral pan-JAK inhibitor, 5-10 mg twice daily. Investigators isolated RNA and reverse transcribed it into cDNA to act as the sequencing template. Generated by immunoSEQ multiplex PCR, the TCRdb table keeps only in-frame clones and is missing some. Among around 270,000 clones, about 62% were seen once, and the ten largest hold around 1.7%. The starting material was CD4+ T cells sorted from blood, obtained at week 24, from a patient treated with tofacitinib. These receptors originate from a human donor with alopecia areata.

There are a few counts of this clone. The rearrangement joins TRBV18 to TRBJ2-7; D possibly corresponds to TRBD2 (7 bases). The germline gives CDR1 KGHSH, CDR2 LQKENI. There are 14 residues in the CDR3. The germline V and J ends were trimmed by 1 base and 3 bases, with 10 bases remaining between them. CDR3 loop: CASSPQGGGYEQYF. The CDR3 nucleotides read TGTGCCAGCTCACCACAGGGGGGGGGCTACGAGCAGTACTTC.

The rearrangement uses TRBV29-1 and TRBJ1-1; perhaps TRBD1 as D (5 bases). Germline V CDR1 and CDR2: SQVTM, ANQGSEA. Trimming left V 6 bases short and J 11 bases short, with 19 bases between. CDR3 length equals 12 residues. CDR3 residues: CSVLEGFRRAFF. The CDR3 nucleotides are TGCAGCGTATTGGAGGGGTTCCGACGGGCTTTCTTT.

The gene calls are TRBV12-2 and TRBJ1-1; TRBD1 reflects the table's D call only, with no check against the DNA. TRBV12-2 is a documented pseudogene. The CDR3 loop spans 16 amino acids. CDR3 nucleotide sequence: TGTGCAAGTCGCTTAGCGGGACAGGGGGAGAACACTGAAGCTTTCTTT. Translated: CASRLAGQGENTEAFF.

The chain carries TRBV29-1 and TRBJ1-2, with D uncertain. Germline V gene lookup returns CDR1 SQVTM and CDR2 ANQGSEA. The CDR3 length is 12 residues. Trimming pared 4 bases from V and 3 bases from J, leaving 9 bases between. The CDR3, as DNA: TGCAGCGTTGCGGGAAGTGACTATGGCTACACCTTC. It codes for CSVAGSDYGYTF.

The chain recombines TRBV6-5 with TRBJ2-7; the D call may be TRBD1 or TRBD2 (5 bases each). The V gene's germline CDR1 is MNHEY and CDR2 SVGAGI. V was cut by 0 bases and J by 0 bases, with 9 bases left in between. This CDR3 is built from 15 residues. CDR3 DNA: TGTGCCAGCAGTTACTCGTGGGACGGCTCCTACGAGCAGTACTTC. It encodes CASSYSWDGSYEQYF.

The genes are TRBV11-2 and TRBJ2-4, with TRBD2 as a possible D gene (5 bases). The germline CDR1 and CDR2 sequences are SGHAT and FQNNGV. Trimming took 0 bases from V and 8 from J, leaving 8 bases between them. The CDR3 runs 13 residues. The CDR3 DNA is TGTGCCAGCAGCTTAGATCGGCGGGACATTCAGTACTTC. Translated: CASSLDRRDIQYF.

Written as DNA, the CDR3 is TGCGCCAGCAGCTTGCTCCGCTCTGGGGCCAACGTCCTGACTTTC. This encodes CASSLLRSGANVLTF. The chain combines TRBV5-1 with TRBJ2-6; D gene ambiguous. The CDR3 is 15 amino acids. The germline V gene has CDR1 SGHRS and CDR2 YFSETQ. Trimming took 1 base from V and 0 from J, leaving 5 bases between them.

This clone was found once. This chain uses TRBV6-1 with TRBJ1-1; D gene unclear. Trimming pared 4 bases from V and 5 bases from J, leaving 11 bases between. Germline V gene sequence: CDR1 MNHNS, CDR2 SASEGT. The CDR3 runs 13 residues. DNA of the CDR3: TGTGCCAGCAGTGCCTTGGGAGGGACTGAAGCTTTCTTT. It yields the protein CASSALGGTEAFF.

This rearrangement joins TRBV9 to TRBJ2-7; 9 bases are a match to TRBD1. This CDR3 has 14 residues. CDR1 is SGDLS, CDR2 YYNGEE, per germline. V was pared by 6 bases and J by 2 bases, with 6 bases of the junction left unmatched. The CDR3 coding sequence is TGTGCCAGCAACACCCGGACAGGGGCCTACGAGCAGTACTTC. Its translation is CASNTRTGAYEQYF.

This chain links TRBV19 with TRBJ1-5; TRBD1 might be the D (5 bases). This CDR3 spans 13 amino acids. Trimming removed 9 bases from V and 5 bases from J, with 14 bases in between. CDR1 is LNHDA, CDR2 SQIVND, per germline (reference sequence). CDR3 amino acids: CASSPQGDQPQHF. The CDR3, as DNA: TGTGCCAGCTCCCCGCAGGGCGATCAGCCCCAGCATTTT.

This clone occurred a few times. The chain uses TRBV7-2 and TRBJ1-1, with D tentatively TRBD1 (6 bases). Trimming stripped 4 bases from V and 1 base from J, with 13 bases between. Germline V gene lookup returns CDR1 SGHTA and CDR2 FQGNSA. This CDR3 has 15 residues. The DNA for the CDR3 is TGTGCCAGCAGCTCACAGGGAAGAGGGAACACTGAAGCTTTCTTT. It is translated as CASSSQGRGNTEAFF.